This T cell receptor (beta chain) was profiled in a study of CD8+CD57+ T cells in acquired aplastic anemia. General study points: Around 27 CD8+ CDR3 sequences occurred in both the patients and the controls.

TCR beta VDJ and CDR3 profiles were obtained from a genomic DNA template. One entry per CDR3 protein results from TCRdb running MiXCR on the reads. Here the sample spans some 180,000 distinct CDR3 sequences, approximately 46% being singletons. In the case of this clonotype: What it recognizes is unknown.

The TCR sequence derives from a human donor in good health. Sequences were obtained from sorted CD4+, CD8+, or CD8+CD57+ T cells (not recorded which) from PBMCs.

CDR3 protein: CATQVRRSSYNEQFF. DNA for the CDR3: TGTGCCACCCAAGTACGGAGGAGCTCCTACAATGAGCAGTTCTTC. V and J are TRBV16 and TRBJ2-1; D is possibly TRBD2 (5 bases). Germline CDR1 is KGHSY and CDR2 is FQNENV. Trimming took off 10 bases at V and 0 bases at J, with 16 bases between the two ends. This CDR3 comprises 15 residues.